This T cell receptor (beta chain) originates from a study of cytomegalovirus exposure and HLA in healthy donors. PCR amplification relied on 60 Vbeta primers (plus 13 Jbeta primers). The table came from immunoSEQ multiplex PCR; TCRdb's copy has only in-frame clones and leaves some out. The sample holds some 120,000 clones, 70% to 80% seen once. Germline V lookup: CDR1 GTSNPN, CDR2 SVGIG (reference sequence). V gave up 1 base and J gave up 4 bases, with 13 bases separating them. There are 14 residues in the CDR3. As regards this clone: Its antigen is not identified.

Study-level points and caveats: Reported results showed that the classifier diagnosed cytomegalovirus status with high specificity and sensitivity. Cytomegalovirus-associated TCR beta chains were listed, numbering 164. Donor immune exposure was known only as CMV serostatus. Presence/absence analyses assumed roughly uniform sequencing depth across donors.

V gene TRBV30 combines with J gene TRBJ1-2; D is perhaps TRBD1 (6 bases). Sequencing was carried out using PBMCs. The TCR was taken from a man in his forties or fifties in good health and CMV-seronegative. The CDR3 DNA reads as TGTGCCTGGAGTGGAGGACAGTCATCCTATGGCTACACCTTC. Translating gives CAWSGGQSSYGYTF.